This record concerns one T cell receptor beta chain sequence. Its target is unknown. One base away lies a much larger clone, so this may be a sequencing read error. The data were taken from a study of tumor and adjacent non-tumor tissue in lung cancer. Looking at the study overall: There were around 11 adenocarcinoma, a couple of squamous cell carcinoma and 1 small cell lung cancer cases. On average, productive TCRbeta reads reached roughly 4.2 million per sample.

CDR1 and CDR2 (germline): SGHRS, YFSETQ. This CDR3 region has 16 residues. Study-level results: Compared with tumor, normal lung showed significantly lower TCR diversity. In normal lung, the top 100 clones were significantly more dominant than in tumor.

The template was RNA from unsorted bulk tissue. TCRbeta libraries were built with three rounds of nested PCR, modified from ARM-PCR. MiXCR, run by TCRdb on the multiplex PCR reads, gives a single entry per CDR3 protein. Seen here are 90,000 to 130,000 distinct CDR3 sequences, approximately 80% observed once, and the top ten hold more than 20%. The receptor was isolated from a man in his 70s with non-small cell lung cancer. The rearrangement uses TRBV5-1 and TRBJ2-6; 8 nucleotides align to TRBD1. Sequences were obtained from lung tumor tissue. Here the CDR3 reads CASSLRDRSGANILTF. The CDR3 DNA reads as TGCGCCAGCAGCCTCCGGGACAGGTCTGGGGCCAACATCCTGACTTTC.